This TCR beta chain was profiled in a study of blood T cell repertoires in COVID-19. About the study: Sources were T cells, B-cell-depleted T cells, or PBMCs; the material itself was cDNA or gDNA.

In the study's own analysis: By means of reference gene primer amplification, nucleated cell counts were estimated. Clones were sequenced by immunoSEQ multiplex PCR, and TCRdb holds only the in-frame ones, with some missing. For V, J and clone size, that table is used; D and trimming come from the DNA. The repertoire has about 33,000 clones, approximately 91% of them found once; the top ten carry 9.5% to 15%. Trimming took off 1 base at V and 5 bases at J, with 8 bases between the two ends. CDR1 and CDR2 from the germline V gene are SGHNT and YENEEA. The CDR3 extends over 14 amino acids. The clonotype originates from a human donor in a cohort sampled during active COVID-19. The rearrangement joins TRBV11-3 to TRBJ2-2; D is undetermined. Input material: peripheral blood. The CDR3 spells CASSLGSATGELFF. The DNA of the CDR3 is TGTGCCAGCAGCTTAGGGAGCGCTACCGGGGAGCTGTTTTTT.